In its sample, the clone carrying this T cell receptor (beta chain) was seen many times. A much larger clone is a single base away; this may be a read error. These data come from a study of regulatory T cells in long-lasting Graves disease. Indicated time point: persistent/refractory GD, antithyroid drugs over 5 years with positive TRAb. PBMCs provided the RNA from which the TCR library was made. Graves' disease diagnosis relied on American Thyroid Association guidelines. TCR beta libraries were built with iRepertoire HTBI primers and Arm-PCR of CDR3 regions. TCRdb re-called the multiplex PCR reads with MiXCR, one entry per CDR3 protein. The sample contains 400,000 to 500,000 distinct CDR3 sequences, about a fifth of which appear only once. The source was peripheral blood mononuclear cells (PBMCs), collected when the disease was refractory, from a patient treated with antithyroid drugs. The receptor was isolated from a female donor with Graves disease.

The CDR3 DNA reads TGTGCCAGCAGTTTGCCGACAGGGGATGGGGCTGAAGCTTCCTTT. It yields the protein CASSLPTGDGAEASF. The genes are TRBV28 and TRBJ1-1, with 8 bases aligning to TRBD1. The CDR3 has 15 residues. The germline V gene encodes CDR1 MDHEN and CDR2 SYDVKM.